This T cell receptor beta chain was sequenced in a study of blood T cell repertoires in COVID-19 (dated by TCRdb to the early 2020s). For context, the study as a whole: Collaborator samples came from the United States, Italy and Spain and covered acute and convalescent phases of COVID-19. Subjects who had been exposed to COVID-19, were actively infected with it, or had recovered from it provided the deeply sampled blood TCRbeta repertoires that made up the dataset. The repertoires were released in a freely available public database meant as a resource for research on the immune response to SARS-CoV-2. The samples were drawn from two sources: the first 160 participants of the ongoing ImmuneRACE study, and fewer than 1,500 subjects contributed by 6 global collaborators. The prospective study material was composed of cDNA or gDNA derived from T cells, B-cell-depleted T cells, or PBMCs. Where HLA class I and class II types were available, the types were taken from metadata supplied by the sample provider, not from assay-based typing. A de-identified subject ID, COVID-19 status, age in years and sex were almost always included in the sample metadata.

This clone has just a few counts. Its antigen has not been determined. No qualities accompany the bases; no much larger clone lies one base away. The immunoSEQ Assay, a bias-controlled multiplex PCR, was used to amplify TCRbeta CDR3 regions from genomic DNA. The paper's data handling went like this. Nucleated cell counts per sample were estimated from amplification of reference gene primers within the assay. To quantify the absolute abundance of each unique TCRbeta CDR3 rearrangement, sequence reads were collapsed and filtered. For each sample, productive Simpson clonality was calculated by taking the square root of Simpson's diversity index across productive rearrangements. What TCRdb holds here is the immuneACCESS table cut down to in-frame rearrangements. Part of the clones is not present; checked against another copy, under half of the missing clones reflect an unresolved V gene, and the others are unexplained. V and J calls and clone size are given by that table; D and trimming were obtained from the DNA. The sample has around 130,000 clones on record, 85% to 90% of them singletons. The ten largest clonotypes hold 28% of the sample.

Each collaborating institution followed its own protocols to collect whole blood in K2EDTA tubes. For TCRbeta analysis, collaborator samples were shipped as frozen whole blood, as isolated PBMCs, or as DNA extracted from either sample type. Measured from the cysteine to the phenylalanine, the CDR3 is 14 residues long. CDR3 DNA only is kept here, 42 bases in frame from base 1. Between the V and J ends, shortened by 1 base and 3 bases respectively, the junction contains 10 bases. In the germline V gene, CDR1 corresponds to MDHEN and CDR2 to SYDVKM. What the research found in general, with its limitations: The quantity of clinical and demographic metadata differed by source and by participant and was supplied without curation.

Sequenced material: peripheral blood. This clonotype was obtained from a man in his sixties or seventies with active or convalescent COVID-19. This chain joins TRBV28 to TRBJ2-7, and perhaps TRBD2 as D gene, on 5 matching bases. This receptor carries the CDR3 CASSLLVGDYEQYF. DNA sequence: TGTGCCAGCAGTTTATTGGTCGGGGACTACGAGCAGTACTTC.